A selection of T cell receptor beta chains follows, all from one sample in a study of blood T cell repertoires in COVID-19. Clones were sequenced by immunoSEQ multiplex PCR, and TCRdb holds only the in-frame ones, with some missing. The sample consists of about 440,000 clones, around nine tenths of them appearing once. Sequenced sample: peripheral blood. These receptors were taken from a woman in her 30s with acute or convalescent COVID-19. Each CDR3 is given with its conserved first and last residue. D genes are given only for firm matches. The size entry is marked missing in some rows and otherwise reads once, few, many or a size class.

clone_size d_call j_call v_call cdr3_nt cdr3_aa
few NA TRBJ2-7 TRBV11-2 TGTGCCAGCAGCTTATCGGGTACCACCAACTACGAGCAGTACTTC CASSLSGTTNYEQYF
NA NA TRBJ2-2 TRBV10-2 TGCGCCAGCAGCTCCCAGGGGCGGTACACCGGGGAGCTGTTTTTT CASSSQGRYTGELFF
NA NA TRBJ2-7 TRBV6-1 TGTGCCAGCAGTGAACCCCCCCGGGAGCAGTACTTC CASSEPPREQYF
NA NA TRBJ2-2 TRBV5-1 TGCGCCAGCAGCTTAGGAGAGGAGGTCGGGGAGCTGTTTTTT CASSLGEEVGELFF
NA TRBD1 TRBJ2-7 TRBV5-4 TGTGCCAGCAGCGGGTCGGGACAGTACGAGCAGTACTTC CASSGSGQYEQYF
NA NA TRBJ2-5 TRBV29-1 TGCAGCGTTGGATGGGGCTCCCAAGAGACCCAGTACTTC CSVGWGSQETQYF
NA NA TRBJ2-5 TRBV18 TGTGCCAGCTCACCATGGGCGGGTGATCAAGAGACCCAGTACTTC CASSPWAGDQETQYF
NA TRBD1 TRBJ2-7 TRBV6-5 TGTGCCAGCAGTTACGCAGGGGGCTCCTACGAGCAGTACTTC CASSYAGGSYEQYF
NA NA TRBJ2-5 TRBV7-6 TGTGCCAGCAGCTTACGGGTAGCCGCGGGGACCCAGTACTTC CASSLRVAAGTQYF
once NA TRBJ1-6 TRBV3-1/TRBV3-2 TGTGCCAGCAGCCACCCCGGGGTTGGTTCACCCCTCCACTTT CASSHPGVGSPLHF
NA NA TRBJ2-1 TRBV30 TGTGCCTGGAGTCCTAAGAATGAGCAGTTCTTC CAWSPKNEQFF
NA TRBD1 TRBJ2-5 TRBV6-2/TRBV6-3 TGTGCCAGCAGTACCGCGGACAGGGTCCGGGAGACCCAGTACTTC CASSTADRVRETQYF
few TRBD2 TRBJ2-7 TRBV4-2 TGTGCCAGCAGCCAAGAGGGGCCAGGCGGGGGCTACGAGCAGTACTTC CASSQEGPGGGYEQYF
NA NA TRBJ2-2 TRBV9 TGTGCCAGCAGCGTATATTTTGAGGGCGGGGAGCTGTTTTTT CASSVYFEGGELFF
few TRBD1 TRBJ1-4 TRBV5-1 TGCGCCAGCAGCTTGGTCCCGGGACAGGGTCCCTCAACTAATGAAAAACTGTTTTTT CASSLVPGQGPSTNEKLFF
NA NA TRBJ2-5 TRBV18 TGTGCCAGCTCACTAGTGGGATACTGGGGCGGAGAGACCCAGTACTTC CASSLVGYWGGETQYF
NA NA TRBJ2-5 TRBV5-1 TGCGCCAGTCAGAGAGACTCCCAAGAGACCCAGTACTTC CASQRDSQETQYF
NA NA TRBJ2-1 TRBV21-1 TGTGCCAGCAGTCCCACTTCTCCTAAGCGGGATGAGCAGTTCTTC CASSPTSPKRDEQFF
NA NA TRBJ1-1 TRBV7-9 TGTGCCAGCAGCTTTTACAGCAGTATGAACACTGAAGCTTTCTTT CASSFYSSMNTEAFF
NA TRBD1 TRBJ2-1 TRBV28 TGTGCCAGCAGTCTTTACGGACAGGGGAAGAATGAGCAGTTCTTC CASSLYGQGKNEQFF
NA TRBD1 TRBJ2-2 TRBV14 TGTGCCAGCAGCCAAGAATTGGGACAGGGGTCCGGGGAGCTGTTTTTT CASSQELGQGSGELFF
NA NA TRBJ2-7 TRBV5-6 TGTGCCAGCAGCTCGTGGACAAGGCCACTCGAGCAGTACTTC CASSSWTRPLEQYF
NA NA TRBJ1-1 TRBV7-3 TGTGCCAGCAGCACCCAATCGGGAACTGAAGCTTTCTTT CASSTQSGTEAFF
NA TRBD1 TRBJ2-5 TRBV5-1 TGCGCCAGCAAAAGACAGGGGAGGTACATTCAAGAGACCCAGTACTTC CASKRQGRYIQETQYF
NA TRBD2 TRBJ2-1 TRBV28 TGTGCCACCACCAATAGCGGGGGCGCCTACAATGAGCAGTTCTTC CATTNSGGAYNEQFF
NA NA TRBJ1-1 TRBV5-1 TGCGCCAGCAGCTTGCAGGGCAGATCTCCGAAGCTTGTCTTT CASSLQGRSPKLVF
NA NA TRBJ1-6 TRBV28 TGTGCCAGCAGTTTTCGGAGTCCATATAATTCACCCCTCCACTTT CASSFRSPYNSPLHF
NA TRBD2 TRBJ2-7 TRBV3-1/TRBV3-2 TGTGCCAGCAGCCATATTAGCGGGGGGAAATACGAGCAGTACTTC CASSHISGGKYEQYF